This TCR beta chain derives from a study of Tregs in tolerant kidney transplant recipients. Findings and limits, study-wide: Expanding Tregs on activated donor B cells appeared to best identify donor-specific TCRbeta clones. Nucleotide sequences could not be compared across some patients' samples due to primer changes. Tolerant patients' donor-specific Tregs expanded beyond overall Tregs, suggesting antigen-driven growth.

The CDR3 is 13 amino acids. V was shortened by 4 bases and J by 2 bases, with 8 bases between the two germline ends. Germline CDR1 and CDR2: SNHLY and FYNNEI. Only in-frame clones appear in the TCRdb table, and some are missing; sequencing was by immunoSEQ multiplex PCR. The table shows about 81,000 clones, with 90% to 95% occurring only once. This clone was seen just once. Its target is unknown. Recipients received nonmyeloablative bone marrow transplants from related graft donors, with transient mixed chimerism. Thawed PBMCs were FACS-sorted into unstimulated CD4+CD25+CD127- regulatory T cells, CD4+CD25- non-regulatory cells, CD4 and CD8 cells.

The chain uses TRBV2 and TRBJ1-1; D gene unclear. The material was CD4+ T cells from blood (PBMCs), obtained 24 months after the transplant. This clonotype originated in a human patient who received a combined kidney and bone marrow transplant. Some T cells may have come from the graft donor. The CDR3 coding sequence is TGTGCCAGCAGTGGAGGGCCCAACACTGAAGCTTTCTTT. Residues: CASSGGPNTEAFF.